This T cell receptor beta chain originates from a study of OX40 agonist ivuxolimab in advanced cancers. Study information: Patients took ivuxolimab, an agonistic anti-OX40 (CD134) antibody. People in dose escalation had one of these cancers: hepatocellular carcinoma, melanoma, renal cell or head and neck cancer. General study points: There was clonal expansion of CD4+ and CD8+ blood T cells by week 6 at 0.1 to 3.0 mg/kg. It was not determined which antigens were specifically recognized by the peripheral T cells that had undergone clonal expansion.

For this clone: The antigen remains undetermined.

V dropped 8 bases and J dropped 2; count of bases not matched to a gene: 1. The CDR3 is 13 residues long. Germline CDR1 and CDR2: LNHDA and SQIVND (reference sequence). Repertoires were generated with immunoSEQ multiplex PCR, while TCRdb's copy carries only in-frame clones and drops some. The table includes 90,000 to 95,000 clones, about 90% detected once. The chain uses TRBV19 and TRBJ1-5; 9 bases align to TRBD1. This TCR was sampled from an adult with an advanced solid tumor such as melanoma, head and neck, liver or kidney cancer. The sample here was CD4+ or CD8+ T cells sorted from blood, taken in a trial of the OX40 agonist ivuxolimab. The CDR3 DNA reads as TGTGCCAGTTGGGACAGGGGCAATCAGCCCCAGCATTTT. Amino acids: CASWDRGNQPQHF.